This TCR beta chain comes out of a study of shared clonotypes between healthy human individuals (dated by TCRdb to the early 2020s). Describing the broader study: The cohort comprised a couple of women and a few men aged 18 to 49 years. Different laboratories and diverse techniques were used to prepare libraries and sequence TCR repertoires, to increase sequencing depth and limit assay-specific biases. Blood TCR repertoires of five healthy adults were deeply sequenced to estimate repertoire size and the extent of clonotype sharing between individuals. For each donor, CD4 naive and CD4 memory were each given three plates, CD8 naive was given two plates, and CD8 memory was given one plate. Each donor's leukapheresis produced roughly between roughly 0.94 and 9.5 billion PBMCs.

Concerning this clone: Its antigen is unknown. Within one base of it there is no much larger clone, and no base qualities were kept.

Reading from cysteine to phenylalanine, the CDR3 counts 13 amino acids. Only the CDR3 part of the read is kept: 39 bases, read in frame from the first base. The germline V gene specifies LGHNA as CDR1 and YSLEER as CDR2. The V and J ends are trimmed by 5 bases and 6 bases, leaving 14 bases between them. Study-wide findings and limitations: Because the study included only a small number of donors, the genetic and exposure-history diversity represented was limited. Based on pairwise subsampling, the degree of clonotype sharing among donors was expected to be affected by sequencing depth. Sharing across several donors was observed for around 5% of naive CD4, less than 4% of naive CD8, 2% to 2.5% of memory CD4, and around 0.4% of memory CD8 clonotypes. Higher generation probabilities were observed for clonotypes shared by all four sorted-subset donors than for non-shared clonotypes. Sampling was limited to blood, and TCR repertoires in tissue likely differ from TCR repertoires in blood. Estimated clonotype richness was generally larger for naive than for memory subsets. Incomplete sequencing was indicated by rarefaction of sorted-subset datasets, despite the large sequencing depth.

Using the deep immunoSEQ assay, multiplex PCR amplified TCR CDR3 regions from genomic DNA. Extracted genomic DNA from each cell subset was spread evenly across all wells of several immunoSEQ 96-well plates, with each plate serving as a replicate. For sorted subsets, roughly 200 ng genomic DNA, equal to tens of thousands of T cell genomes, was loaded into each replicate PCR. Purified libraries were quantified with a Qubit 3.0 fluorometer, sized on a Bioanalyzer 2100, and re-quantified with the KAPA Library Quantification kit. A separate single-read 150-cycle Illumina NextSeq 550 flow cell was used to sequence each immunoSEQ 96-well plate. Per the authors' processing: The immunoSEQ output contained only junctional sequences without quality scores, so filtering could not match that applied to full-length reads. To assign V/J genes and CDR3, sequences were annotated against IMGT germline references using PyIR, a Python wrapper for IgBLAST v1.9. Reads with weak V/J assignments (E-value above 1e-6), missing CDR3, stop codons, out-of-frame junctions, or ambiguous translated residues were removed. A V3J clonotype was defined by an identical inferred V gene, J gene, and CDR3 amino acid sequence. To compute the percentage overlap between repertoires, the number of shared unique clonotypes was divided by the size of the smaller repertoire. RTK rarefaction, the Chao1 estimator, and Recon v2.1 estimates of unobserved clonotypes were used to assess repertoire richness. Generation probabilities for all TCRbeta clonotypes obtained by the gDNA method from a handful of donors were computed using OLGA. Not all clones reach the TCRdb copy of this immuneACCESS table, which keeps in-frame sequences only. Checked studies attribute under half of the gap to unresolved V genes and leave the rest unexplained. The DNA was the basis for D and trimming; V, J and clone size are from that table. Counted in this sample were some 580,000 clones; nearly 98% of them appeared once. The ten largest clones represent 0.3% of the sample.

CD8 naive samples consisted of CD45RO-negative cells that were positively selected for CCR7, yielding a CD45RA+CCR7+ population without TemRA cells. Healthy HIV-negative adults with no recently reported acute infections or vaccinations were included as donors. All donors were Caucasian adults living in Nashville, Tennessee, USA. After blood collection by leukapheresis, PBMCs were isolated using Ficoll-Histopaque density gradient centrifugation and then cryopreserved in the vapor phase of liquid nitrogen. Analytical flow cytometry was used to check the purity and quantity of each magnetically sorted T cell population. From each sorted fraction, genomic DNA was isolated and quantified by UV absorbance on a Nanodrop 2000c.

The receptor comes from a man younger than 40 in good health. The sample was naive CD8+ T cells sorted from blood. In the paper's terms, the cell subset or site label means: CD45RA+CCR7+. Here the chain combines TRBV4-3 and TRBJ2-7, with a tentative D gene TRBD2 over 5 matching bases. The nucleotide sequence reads TGCGCCAGCAGCTTCGGCATCGGAGGCGAGCAGTACTTC. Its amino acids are CASSFGIGGEQYF.